This is a list of T cell receptor beta chains from one sample in a study of CD8 T cells in Susac syndrome. TCRdb processed the immunoSEQ multiplex PCR reads anew with MiXCR; each CDR3 protein has one entry. The sample comprises some 200,000 distinct CDR3 sequences, 95% of which are singletons, and roughly 0.15% rests with the top ten. The sequenced sample was CD8+ T cells from PBMCs. These receptors all come from a human donor with Susac syndrome. Both conserved end residues are part of each CDR3. Fields, in order: J gene, D gene, V gene, clone size, CDR3 DNA, CDR3 protein. The D gene is left open where the match is weak. Rows may omit the clone size; those that give it use once, few, many or a size class.

j_gene: TRBJ2-1
d_gene: NA
v_gene: TRBV27
abundance: NA
CDR3nt: TGTGCCAGCTCCCCGGGCTCCTACAATGAGCAGTTCTTC
CDR3aa: CASSPGSYNEQFF

j_gene: TRBJ2-1
d_gene: TRBD1
v_gene: TRBV29-1
abundance: NA
CDR3nt: TGCAGCGTTGAAGATCTGTCCAGGGGGAAGAATGAGCAGTTCTTC
CDR3aa: CSVEDLSRGKNEQFF

j_gene: TRBJ1-5
d_gene: NA
v_gene: TRBV27
abundance: once
CDR3nt: TGTGCCAGCAGTTCCCGCAGTCACAATCAGCCCCAGCATTTT
CDR3aa: CASSSRSHNQPQHF

j_gene: TRBJ2-7
d_gene: NA
v_gene: TRBV5-1
abundance: NA
CDR3nt: TGCGCCAGCAGGTCAGAGTACGAGCAGTACTTC
CDR3aa: CASRSEYEQYF

j_gene: TRBJ2-3
d_gene: TRBD2
v_gene: TRBV15
abundance: NA
CDR3nt: TGTGCCACCAGCAGGACTAGCGGGAGCACAGATACGCAGTATTTT
CDR3aa: CATSRTSGSTDTQYF

j_gene: TRBJ2-7
d_gene: NA
v_gene: TRBV14
abundance: NA
CDR3nt: TGTGCCAGCAGTCCGCCGGGCCTTGGCTACGAGCAGTACTTC
CDR3aa: CASSPPGLGYEQYF

j_gene: TRBJ1-2
d_gene: NA
v_gene: TRBV4-2
abundance: NA
CDR3nt: TGTGCCAGCAGCCACCCAAAAGGAAAGACGGACTATGGCTACACCTTC
CDR3aa: CASSHPKGKTDYGYTF

j_gene: TRBJ1-1
d_gene: NA
v_gene: TRBV11-2
abundance: NA
CDR3nt: TGTGCCAGCACCACCTCGGGGTTAGACACTGAAGCTTTCTTT
CDR3aa: CASTTSGLDTEAFF

j_gene: TRBJ2-5
d_gene: TRBD2
v_gene: TRBV20-1
abundance: NA
CDR3nt: TGCAGTGCTAGAGATCTTGGACTAGCGTTTCAAGAGACCCAGTACTTC
CDR3aa: CSARDLGLAFQETQYF

j_gene: TRBJ2-1
d_gene: NA
v_gene: TRBV5-4
abundance: once
CDR3nt: TGTGCCAGCAGCCGACCGGGACTGTCCTACAATGAGCAGTTCTTC
CDR3aa: CASSRPGLSYNEQFF

j_gene: TRBJ2-7
d_gene: TRBD1
v_gene: TRBV20-1
abundance: NA
CDR3nt: TGCAGTGCTTCCCCTAGGACAGGGGGCTCCTACGAGCAGTACTTC
CDR3aa: CSASPRTGGSYEQYF

j_gene: TRBJ2-3
d_gene: NA
v_gene: TRBV7-2
abundance: NA
CDR3nt: TGTGCCAGCAGCTTGGGACTGGGACGTCGGGATACGCAGTATTTT
CDR3aa: CASSLGLGRRDTQYF

j_gene: TRBJ1-4
d_gene: TRBD1
v_gene: TRBV5-1
abundance: NA
CDR3nt: TGCGCCAGCAGCTTCTCAGGACAGGGTGAAGAAAAACTGTTTTTT
CDR3aa: CASSFSGQGEEKLFF

j_gene: TRBJ1-1
d_gene: NA
v_gene: TRBV13
abundance: NA
CDR3nt: TGTGCCAGCAGCTTAAGAGGACTACGGGGTGAAGCTTTCTTT
CDR3aa: CASSLRGLRGEAFF

j_gene: TRBJ2-3
d_gene: NA
v_gene: TRBV9
abundance: few
CDR3nt: TGTGCCAGCAGCGTAGGTGACACAGATACGCAGTATTTT
CDR3aa: CASSVGDTDTQYF

j_gene: TRBJ2-7
d_gene: TRBD1
v_gene: TRBV10-3
abundance: NA
CDR3nt: TGTGCCAGCCGGGACAGGGGGTCCCACTACGAGCAGTACTTC
CDR3aa: CASRDRGSHYEQYF

j_gene: TRBJ2-7
d_gene: TRBD2
v_gene: TRBV30
abundance: NA
CDR3nt: TGTGCCTGGACTCACCTAGCGGGGGCCTACGAGCAGTACTTC
CDR3aa: CAWTHLAGAYEQYF

j_gene: TRBJ2-1
d_gene: NA
v_gene: TRBV7-9
abundance: NA
CDR3nt: TGTGCCAGCAGCTCCTCCTCCCATGAGCAGTTCTTC
CDR3aa: CASSSSSHEQFF

j_gene: TRBJ1-5
d_gene: NA
v_gene: TRBV20-1
abundance: NA
CDR3nt: TGCAGTGCTAGTCAAATTAACAGGGTGGGTCAGCCCCAGCATTTT
CDR3aa: CSASQINRVGQPQHF

j_gene: TRBJ2-7
d_gene: TRBD2
v_gene: TRBV3-1
abundance: NA
CDR3nt: TGTGCCAGCAGCCAAGAGAGGGGTAGCGGGGCGAACTACGAGCAGTACTTC
CDR3aa: CASSQERGSGANYEQYF

j_gene: TRBJ1-2
d_gene: NA
v_gene: TRBV20-1
abundance: NA
CDR3nt: TGCAGTGCTAGTACCGCGGGACAAAATAACTATGGCTACACCTTC
CDR3aa: CSASTAGQNNYGYTF

j_gene: TRBJ2-7
d_gene: NA
v_gene: TRBV1
abundance: NA
CDR3nt: TGCACCAGCAGCCACACGGTAATCTGTTACGAGCAGTACTTC
CDR3aa: CTSSHTVICYEQYF

j_gene: TRBJ2-3
d_gene: TRBD1
v_gene: TRBV18
abundance: NA
CDR3nt: TGTGCCAGCTCACCAACCGGGACAGGGAGTGATACGCAGTATTTT
CDR3aa: CASSPTGTGSDTQYF

j_gene: TRBJ2-5
d_gene: NA
v_gene: TRBV3-1
abundance: NA
CDR3nt: TGTGCCAGCAGCCACAGGGACCCTCTGGAGACCCAGTACTTC
CDR3aa: CASSHRDPLETQYF

j_gene: TRBJ2-5
d_gene: TRBD1
v_gene: TRBV5-6
abundance: once
CDR3nt: TGTGCCAGCAGCTTACGGACAGGGCCCTCGGAGACCCAGTACTTC
CDR3aa: CASSLRTGPSETQYF

j_gene: TRBJ2-1
d_gene: TRBD2
v_gene: TRBV7-9
abundance: NA
CDR3nt: TGTGCCAGCAGCTTAGAGGGACTAGCCCATGAGCAGTTCTTC
CDR3aa: CASSLEGLAHEQFF

j_gene: TRBJ2-1
d_gene: NA
v_gene: TRBV2
abundance: NA
CDR3nt: TGTGCCAGCAGTGAAGGGGGGTGGGGCAATGAGCAGTTCTTC
CDR3aa: CASSEGGWGNEQFF

j_gene: TRBJ2-1
d_gene: TRBD2
v_gene: TRBV7-2
abundance: few
CDR3nt: TGTGCCAGCAGCGTTAGCGGGGGGGCGGAGGAGCAGTTCTTC
CDR3aa: CASSVSGGAEEQFF

j_gene: TRBJ1-5
d_gene: NA
v_gene: TRBV12-3/TRBV12-4
abundance: NA
CDR3nt: TGTGCCAGCAGCTACACCGCGGATCAGCCCCAGCATTTT
CDR3aa: CASSYTADQPQHF

j_gene: TRBJ2-5
d_gene: TRBD2
v_gene: TRBV6-2/TRBV6-3
abundance: NA
CDR3nt: TGTGCCAGCAGCACGGGGGGGGAGACCCAGTACTTC
CDR3aa: CASSTGGETQYF

j_gene: TRBJ2-2
d_gene: NA
v_gene: TRBV9
abundance: NA
CDR3nt: TGTGCCAGCACTAACACCGGGGAGCTGTTTTTT
CDR3aa: CASTNTGELFF

j_gene: TRBJ1-2
d_gene: NA
v_gene: TRBV13
abundance: NA
CDR3nt: TGTGCCAGCAGGAGCCACTATGGCTACACCTTC
CDR3aa: CASRSHYGYTF

j_gene: TRBJ2-3
d_gene: TRBD2
v_gene: TRBV20-1
abundance: NA
CDR3nt: TGCAGTGCTAGAGAATCTAGCGGGGTCACAGATACGCAGTATTTT
CDR3aa: CSARESSGVTDTQYF

j_gene: TRBJ2-5
d_gene: NA
v_gene: TRBV2
abundance: NA
CDR3nt: TGTGCCAGCAGTGTCAGCCAGGTCAGACAAGAGACCCAGTACTTC
CDR3aa: CASSVSQVRQETQYF

j_gene: TRBJ2-7
d_gene: NA
v_gene: TRBV12-3/TRBV12-4
abundance: NA
CDR3nt: TGTGCCAGCACGGCAAGCGCGGGCTACGAGCAGTACTTC
CDR3aa: CASTASAGYEQYF

j_gene: TRBJ1-2
d_gene: TRBD1
v_gene: TRBV12-3/TRBV12-4
abundance: NA
CDR3nt: TGTGCCAGCAGCCTAACCGGGACAGGGAGGAGGAGGCACTATGGCTACACCTTC
CDR3aa: CASSLTGTGRRRHYGYTF

j_gene: TRBJ2-7
d_gene: TRBD1
v_gene: TRBV10-1
abundance: NA
CDR3nt: TGCGCCAGCAGTGGCACAATGACAGGGGTTAGCGAGCAGTACTTC
CDR3aa: CASSGTMTGVSEQYF

j_gene: TRBJ2-1
d_gene: NA
v_gene: TRBV24-1
abundance: NA
CDR3nt: TGTGCCACCGGGGCGGGATCCTACAATGAGCAGTTCTTC
CDR3aa: CATGAGSYNEQFF

j_gene: TRBJ2-7
d_gene: TRBD1
v_gene: TRBV30
abundance: NA
CDR3nt: TGTGCCTGGACGACAGGGAACCTAGCCTACGAGCAGTACTTC
CDR3aa: CAWTTGNLAYEQYF

j_gene: TRBJ1-1
d_gene: NA
v_gene: TRBV6-5
abundance: NA
CDR3nt: TGTGCCAGCAGAGGCAGGGGAGGGTTCACTGAAGCTTTCTTT
CDR3aa: CASRGRGGFTEAFF

j_gene: TRBJ2-5
d_gene: NA
v_gene: TRBV6-6
abundance: NA
CDR3nt: TGTGCCAGCAGTTACCCGCAGAGGGGGGGAGAGACCCAGTACTTC
CDR3aa: CASSYPQRGGETQYF

j_gene: TRBJ1-4
d_gene: NA
v_gene: TRBV15
abundance: NA
CDR3nt: TGTGCCACCAGCAGCGGGCAGACAAATGAAAAACTGTTTTTT
CDR3aa: CATSSGQTNEKLFF

j_gene: TRBJ2-3
d_gene: NA
v_gene: TRBV4-1
abundance: NA
CDR3nt: TGCGCCAGCAGCCAAGATATCGGGGGATGGGGCACAGATACGCAGTATTTT
CDR3aa: CASSQDIGGWGTDTQYF

j_gene: TRBJ2-3
d_gene: NA
v_gene: TRBV5-5
abundance: NA
CDR3nt: TGTGCCAGCAGCTTGCCCCTTACAGATACGCAGTATTTT
CDR3aa: CASSLPLTDTQYF

j_gene: TRBJ2-7
d_gene: NA
v_gene: TRBV20-1
abundance: once
CDR3nt: TGCATCCAGAAAATGGGACCGACTTCCTACGAGCAGTACTTC
CDR3aa: CIQKMGPTSYEQYF

j_gene: TRBJ2-7
d_gene: NA
v_gene: TRBV3-1
abundance: NA
CDR3nt: TGTGCCAGCAGCCAAGTGTACGGGGACCCCATCTACGAGCAGTACTTC
CDR3aa: CASSQVYGDPIYEQYF

j_gene: TRBJ2-1
d_gene: TRBD1
v_gene: TRBV20-1
abundance: NA
CDR3nt: TGCAGTGCTAGAGATCTAAAGGGTGAAGGGGGCGATGAGCAGTTCTTC
CDR3aa: CSARDLKGEGGDEQFF

j_gene: TRBJ1-2
d_gene: NA
v_gene: TRBV4-1
abundance: NA
CDR3nt: TGCGCCAGCAGCCAAGGGGAGTATGGCTACACCTTC
CDR3aa: CASSQGEYGYTF

j_gene: TRBJ2-7
d_gene: TRBD1
v_gene: TRBV13
abundance: NA
CDR3nt: TGTGCCAGCAGCACGACTGAGAACCCGGGACAGGGTCCTAGACCCTCTTACGAGCAGTACTTC
CDR3aa: CASSTTENPGQGPRPSYEQYF

j_gene: TRBJ1-2
d_gene: NA
v_gene: TRBV19
abundance: NA
CDR3nt: TGTGCCAGTAGTATACCCGGGTTGGACTATGGCTACACCTTC
CDR3aa: CASSIPGLDYGYTF

j_gene: TRBJ2-3
d_gene: NA
v_gene: TRBV20-1
abundance: NA
CDR3nt: TGCAGTGCTAGAGATGAGGGCCTAGCCGGAGATACGCAGTATTTT
CDR3aa: CSARDEGLAGDTQYF

j_gene: TRBJ2-3
d_gene: TRBD1
v_gene: TRBV5-6
abundance: NA
CDR3nt: TGTGCCAGCAGCCTACAGGGGCCCACAGATACGCAGTATTTT
CDR3aa: CASSLQGPTDTQYF

j_gene: TRBJ1-1
d_gene: NA
v_gene: TRBV6-5
abundance: NA
CDR3nt: TGTGCCAGCAGTTACGGGATTGCGGCTGAAGCTTTCTTT
CDR3aa: CASSYGIAAEAFF

j_gene: TRBJ2-7
d_gene: NA
v_gene: TRBV18
abundance: NA
CDR3nt: TGTGCCAGCTCACCTGGGGACGGCCCCTACGAGCAGTACTTC
CDR3aa: CASSPGDGPYEQYF

j_gene: TRBJ2-7
d_gene: TRBD1
v_gene: TRBV19
abundance: NA
CDR3nt: TGTGCCAGTAGTAAAACCGGGACAGCACCCTACGAGCAGTACTTC
CDR3aa: CASSKTGTAPYEQYF